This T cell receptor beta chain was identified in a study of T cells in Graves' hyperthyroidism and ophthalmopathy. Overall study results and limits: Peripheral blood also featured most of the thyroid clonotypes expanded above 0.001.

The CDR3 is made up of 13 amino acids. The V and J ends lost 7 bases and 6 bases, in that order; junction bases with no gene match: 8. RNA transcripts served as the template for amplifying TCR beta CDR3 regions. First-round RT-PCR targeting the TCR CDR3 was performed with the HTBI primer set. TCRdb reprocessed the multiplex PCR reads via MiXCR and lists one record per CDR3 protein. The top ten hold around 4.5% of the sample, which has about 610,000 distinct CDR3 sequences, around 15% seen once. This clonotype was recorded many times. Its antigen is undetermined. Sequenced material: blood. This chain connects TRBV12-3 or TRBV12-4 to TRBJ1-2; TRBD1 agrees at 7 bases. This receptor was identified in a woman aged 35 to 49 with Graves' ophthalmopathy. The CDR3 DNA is TGTGCCAGCAACCTCCGGGACAGTGATGGCTACACCTTC. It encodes CASNLRDSDGYTF.